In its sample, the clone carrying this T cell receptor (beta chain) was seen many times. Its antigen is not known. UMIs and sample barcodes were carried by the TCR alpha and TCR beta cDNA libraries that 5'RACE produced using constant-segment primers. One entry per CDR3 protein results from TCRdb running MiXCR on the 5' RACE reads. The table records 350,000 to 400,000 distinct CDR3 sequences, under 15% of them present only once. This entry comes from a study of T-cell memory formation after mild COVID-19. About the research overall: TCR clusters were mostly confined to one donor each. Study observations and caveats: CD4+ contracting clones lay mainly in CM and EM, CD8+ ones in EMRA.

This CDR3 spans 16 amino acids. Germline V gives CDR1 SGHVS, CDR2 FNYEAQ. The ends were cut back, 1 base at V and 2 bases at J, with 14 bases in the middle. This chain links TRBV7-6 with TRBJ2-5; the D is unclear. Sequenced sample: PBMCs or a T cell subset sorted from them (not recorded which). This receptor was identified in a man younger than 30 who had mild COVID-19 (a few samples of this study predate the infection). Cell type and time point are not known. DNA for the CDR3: TGTGCCAGCAGCTTAGGGGTATCCTCGAATCAAGAGACCCAGTACTTC. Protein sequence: CASSLGVSSNQETQYF.